The 23 T cell receptor beta chains below all came from one sample that was sequenced in a study of technical replicates of blood from a handful of donors. Produced via immunoSEQ multiplex PCR; TCRdb's table is partial and in-frame only. The table includes tens of thousands of clones, about 96% detected once. Material for sequencing was T cells isolated from PBMCs. These receptor sequences come from a human donor in good health.

The chain combines TRBV6-5 with TRBJ2-2; D perhaps matches TRBD1 (5 bases). Trimming pared 6 bases from V and 4 bases from J, leaving 9 bases between. Germline V CDR1 and CDR2: MNHEY, SVGAGI. This CDR3 comprises 13 residues. CDR3 sequence reads: CASSRQFTGELFF. The CDR3 coding sequence is TGTGCCAGCAGCAGACAGTTCACCGGGGAGCTGTTTTTT.

The chain employs TRBV23-1 and TRBJ2-7; TRBD2 agrees at 11 bases. TRBV23-1 is an ORF, with its function uncertain. The ends lost 6 bases at V and 7 bases at J; junction bases unmatched: 8. This CDR3 spans 14 amino acids. The CDR3 region has the DNA TGCGCCAGCAGAGGGACTAGCGGAGGCCAGGAGCAGTACTTC. It is translated as CASRGTSGGQEQYF.

The genes are TRBV6-4 and TRBJ1-1; tentative D call: TRBD1 (6 bases). V was pared by 3 bases and J by 8 bases, with 13 bases between. This CDR3 region has 13 residues. In germline, CDR1 is MRHNA, CDR2 SNTAGT. The DNA of the CDR3 is TGTGCCAGCAGTGAATCGACTGGGACAGAAGCTTTCTTT. Its translation is CASSESTGTEAFF.

This chain uses TRBV9 with TRBJ2-7, with 12 nucleotides matching TRBD2. The CDR3 extends over 15 amino acids. Looked up from germline, CDR1 is SGDLS and CDR2 is YYNGEE. The V gene end was trimmed by 3 bases and the J gene end by 6 bases; junction bases not matched to a gene: 7. CDR3 DNA: TGTGCCAGCAGCGAAACCGGGACTAGCGGGTTCGAGCAGTACTTC. This codes for CASSETGTSGFEQYF.

The J gene is TRBJ2-5, the V gene TRBV6-4, with 7 positions matching TRBD1. The CDR3 has 14 residues. Germline CDR1 MRHNA, CDR2 SNTAGT. Losses at the gene ends were 4 bases for V and 3 bases for J; bases not matched to a gene: 5. The CDR3 reads CASSVKGQKETQYF. For the CDR3, the DNA is TGTGCCAGCAGTGTCAAGGGACAGAAAGAGACCCAGTACTTC.

The chain has TRBV28 and TRBJ2-1, with TRBD2 matching 7 bases. The CDR3 has 12 residues. From germline, CDR1 is MDHEN and CDR2 SYDVKM. Trimming cost V 6 bases and J 7 bases; bases outside gene matches: 3. The CDR3 region has the DNA TGTGCCAGCAGGTGGACTAGTAATGAGCAGTTCTTC. It encodes CASRWTSNEQFF.

This chain uses TRBV30 with TRBJ2-5; the match to TRBD2 covers 8 bases. V was clipped by 0 bases and J by 12 bases; unmatched bases: 18. Germline V gene sequence: CDR1 GTSNPN, CDR2 SVGIG (reference sequence). The CDR3 runs to 16 residues. CDR3 in amino acids: CAWSVGTAKRGKQEYF. The DNA of the CDR3 is TGTGCCTGGAGTGTCGGGACTGCGAAGCGGGGGAAGCAAGAGTACTTC.

The V and J genes are TRBV10-2 and TRBJ2-7; 11 bases are a match to TRBD1. Germline V gene data show CDR1 as WSHSY and CDR2 as SAAADI. Trimming removed 3 bases from V and 4 bases from J; junction bases left unmatched: 5. This CDR3 has 15 residues. This chain's CDR3 is CASSDPGQGDYEQYF. DNA for the CDR3: TGCGCCAGCAGTGATCCGGGACAGGGGGATTACGAGCAGTACTTC.

The chain couples TRBV19 to TRBJ1-2, with TRBD1 matching over 11 bases. V shed 3 bases and J 5 bases; nucleotides not matched to a gene: 5. Germline V gene data show CDR1 as LNHDA and CDR2 as SQIVND (reference sequence). CDR3 length: 15 residues. This CDR3 is CASSMKGQGAYGYTF. CDR3 DNA: TGTGCCAGTAGTATGAAAGGACAGGGGGCTTATGGCTACACCTTC.

The gene calls are TRBV7-2 and TRBJ2-7; 9 bases fit TRBD2. Trimming removed 7 bases from V and 4 bases from J; junction bases left unmatched: 11. CDR3 length: 15 residues. Germline V gives CDR1 SGHTA, CDR2 FQGNSA. CDR3 in DNA: TGTGCCAGCACCAGGGACGCTAGCGGGAAGTACGAGCAGTACTTC. Translated: CASTRDASGKYEQYF.

This clone showed up just a few times. The chain recombines TRBV30 with TRBJ1-1; D not certain. V gave up 0 bases and J gave up 2 bases, with 10 bases separating them. The CDR3 extends over 14 amino acids. Germline V gene sequence: CDR1 GTSNPN, CDR2 SVGIG (reference sequence). The CDR3 loop reads CAWSVLSGNTEAFF. In DNA form, the CDR3 reads TGTGCCTGGAGTGTACTCTCGGGAAACACTGAAGCTTTCTTT.

The chain couples TRBV9 to TRBJ2-7, with D possibly being TRBD2 (6 bases). Germline lookup yields CDR1 SGDLS and CDR2 YYNGEE. The CDR3 runs to 15 residues. V lost 0 bases and J lost 6, with 16 bases in between. CDR3 bases: TGTGCCAGCAGCGTAGCGGGAGAACATTCGGGCGAGCAGTACTTC. Protein product: CASSVAGEHSGEQYF. The entire variable domain, with the rest obtained from reference TRBV9 and TRBJ2-7, is as follows: DSGVTQTPKHLITATGQRVTLRCSPRSGDLSVYWYQQSLDQGLQFLIQYYNGEERAKGNILERFSAQQFPDLHSELNLSSLELGDSALYFCASSVAGEHSGEQYFGPGTRLTVT.

The chain links TRBV25-1 to TRBJ2-4; D uncertain. V lost 4 bases to trimming and J lost 7 bases, with 8 bases between them. This CDR3 is built from 12 residues. Germline CDR1 and CDR2: MGHDK and SYGVNS. In DNA form, the CDR3 reads TGTGCCAGCAGTGGAACAGACAACATTCAGTACTTC. It is translated as CASSGTDNIQYF.

This sequence joins TRBV30 and TRBJ1-5; TRBD1 might be the D (6 bases). The CDR3 spans 14 residues. Trimming left V 2 bases short and J 7 bases short, with 15 bases between. Germline CDR1 is GTSNPN and CDR2 is SVGIG (reference sequence). CDR3: CAWSLTGTGQPQHF. The CDR3 nucleotides read TGTGCCTGGAGTCTCACAGGGACGGGCCAGCCCCAGCATTTT.

The chain recombines TRBV29-1 with TRBJ1-1; unclear D gene. This CDR3 contains 13 residues. Germline CDR1 reads SQVTM; CDR2 reads ANQGSEA. The V end was cut by 2 bases, the J end by 7 bases, with 14 bases between. Written as DNA, the CDR3 is TGCAGCGTTGAACAGGAACAAGCGGGTGAAGCTTTCTTT. Its protein product is CSVEQEQAGEAFF.

The V and J genes are TRBV6-5 and TRBJ2-7; TRBD2 agrees at 7 bases. CDR1 is MNHEY, CDR2 SVGAGI, per germline. Trimming cost V 6 bases and J 2 bases; bases outside gene matches: 7. The length of the CDR3 is 14 residues. The CDR3 DNA reads as TGTGCCAGCAGCCCCATGGGAGGGGCCTACGAGCAGTACTTC. Encoded protein: CASSPMGGAYEQYF.

V and J are TRBV19 and TRBJ1-5; maybe TRBD1 (5 bases). The length of the CDR3 is 14 residues. The V gene lost 2 bases and the J gene lost 4 bases, with 9 bases spanning the gap. The germline V gene encodes CDR1 LNHDA and CDR2 SQIVND (reference sequence). CDR3 region: CASSIIQENQPQHF. The CDR3 DNA is TGTGCCAGTAGTATAATACAGGAAAATCAGCCCCAGCATTTT.

The gene calls are TRBV6-5 and TRBJ1-2; 9 bases align to TRBD1. The CDR3 is made up of 14 amino acids. The V gene end was trimmed by 5 bases and the J gene end by 6 bases; junction bases not matched to a gene: 7. Germline CDR1 reads MNHEY; CDR2 reads SVGAGI. The CDR3 DNA follows: TGTGCCAGCAGTATTCTACGGACAGGGGATGGCTACACCTTC. As protein: CASSILRTGDGYTF.

The chain has TRBV11-3 and TRBJ1-3, with D unresolved. Trimming removed 3 bases from V and 3 bases from J, with 12 bases in between. CDR1 and CDR2 from the germline V gene are SGHNT and YENEEA. This CDR3 spans 15 amino acids. For the CDR3, the DNA is TGTGCCAGCAGCTTTGACGGGAACCTTGGAAACACCATATATTTT. Translating gives CASSFDGNLGNTIYF.

This sequence joins TRBV27 and TRBJ1-1; the match to TRBD1 covers 9 bases. The CDR3 has 18 amino acids. Trimming removed 4 bases from V and 4 bases from J; junction bases left unmatched: 16. The V gene's germline CDR1 is MNHEY and CDR2 SMNVEV (reference sequence). CDR3: CASSSQAGTGKFGTEAFF. CDR3 DNA sequence: TGTGCCAGCAGTTCTCAAGCCGGGACAGGGAAATTTGGCACTGAAGCTTTCTTT.

The chain joins TRBV5-6 to TRBJ2-3; no clear D. V was cut by 3 bases and J by 3 bases, with 5 bases left in between. Germline V CDR1 and CDR2: SGHDT, YYEEEE. The CDR3 totals 12 residues. The chain's CDR3 is CASSYSTDTQYF. CDR3 nucleotide sequence: TGTGCCAGCAGCTACTCGACAGATACGCAGTATTTT.

The rearrangement links TRBV11-2 to TRBJ1-1, with D maybe TRBD1 (6 bases). V lost 10 bases to trimming and J lost 2 bases, with 20 bases between them. The CDR3 loop spans 15 amino acids. Per germline, CDR1 SGHAT and CDR2 FQNNGV. CDR3 sequence: CATTPPGGLNTEAFF. The CDR3 DNA follows: TGTGCCACCACCCCACCGGGGGGCCTAAACACTGAAGCTTTCTTT.

The chain employs TRBV19 and TRBJ2-2, with D perhaps TRBD2 (6 bases). Trimming pared 4 bases from V and 7 bases from J, leaving 13 bases between. This CDR3 contains 14 residues. CDR1 is LNHDA, CDR2 SQIVND, per germline (reference sequence). DNA for the CDR3: TGTGCCAGTAGTACGCGGGACTTCGGCGGGGAGCTGTTTTTT. This encodes CASSTRDFGGELFF.